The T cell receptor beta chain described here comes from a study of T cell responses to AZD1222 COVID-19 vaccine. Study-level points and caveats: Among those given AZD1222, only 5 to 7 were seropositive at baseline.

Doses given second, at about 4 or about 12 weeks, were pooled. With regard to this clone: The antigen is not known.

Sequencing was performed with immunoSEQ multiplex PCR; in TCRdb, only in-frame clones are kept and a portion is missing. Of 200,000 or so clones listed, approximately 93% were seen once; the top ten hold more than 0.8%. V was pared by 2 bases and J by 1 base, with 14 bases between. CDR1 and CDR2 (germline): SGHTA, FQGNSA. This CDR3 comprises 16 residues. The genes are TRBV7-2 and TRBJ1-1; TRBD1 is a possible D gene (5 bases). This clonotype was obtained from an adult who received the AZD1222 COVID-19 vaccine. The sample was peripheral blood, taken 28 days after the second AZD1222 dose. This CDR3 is CASSLSGMGGNTEAFF. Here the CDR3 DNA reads TGTGCCAGCAGCTTATCGGGGATGGGGGGGAACACTGAAGCTTTCTTT.